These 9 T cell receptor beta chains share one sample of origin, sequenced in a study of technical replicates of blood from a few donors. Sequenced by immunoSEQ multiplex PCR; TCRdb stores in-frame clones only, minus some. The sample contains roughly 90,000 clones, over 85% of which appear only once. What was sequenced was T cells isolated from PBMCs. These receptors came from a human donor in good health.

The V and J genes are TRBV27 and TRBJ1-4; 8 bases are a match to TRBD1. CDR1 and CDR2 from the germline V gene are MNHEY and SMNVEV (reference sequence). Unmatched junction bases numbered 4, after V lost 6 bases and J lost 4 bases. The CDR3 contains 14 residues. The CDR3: CASSSGGFNEKLFF. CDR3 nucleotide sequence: TGTGCCAGCAGCTCAGGGGGCTTTAATGAAAAACTGTTTTTT.

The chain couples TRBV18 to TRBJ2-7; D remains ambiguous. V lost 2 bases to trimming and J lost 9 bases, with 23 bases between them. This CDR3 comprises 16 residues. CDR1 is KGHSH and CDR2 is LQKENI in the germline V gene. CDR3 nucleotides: TGTGCCAGCTCACCAAGGCTTGGTAGCCCACAATATGGGCAGTACTTC. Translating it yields CASSPRLGSPQYGQYF.

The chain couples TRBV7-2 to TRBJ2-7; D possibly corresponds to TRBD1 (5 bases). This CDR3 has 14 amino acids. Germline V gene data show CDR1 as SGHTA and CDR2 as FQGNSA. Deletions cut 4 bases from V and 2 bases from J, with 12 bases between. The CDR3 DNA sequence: TGTGCCAGCAGCTCCATGGCCAGGGCCTACGAGCAGTACTTC. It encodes CASSSMARAYEQYF.

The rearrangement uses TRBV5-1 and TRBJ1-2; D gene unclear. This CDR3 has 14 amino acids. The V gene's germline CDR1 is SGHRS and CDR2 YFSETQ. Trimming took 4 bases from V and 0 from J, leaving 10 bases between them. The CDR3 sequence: CASSQINPNYGYTF. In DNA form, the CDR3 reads TGCGCCAGCAGCCAAATCAATCCTAACTATGGCTACACCTTC.

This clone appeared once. CDR3 loop: CASRVEGAPYEQYF. The CDR3 DNA reads as TGCGCCAGCAGAGTCGAAGGAGCACCCTACGAGCAGTACTTC. This chain links TRBV5-1 with TRBJ2-7; D uncertain. Germline CDR1 and CDR2: SGHRS and YFSETQ. V gave up 5 bases and J gave up 2 bases, with 14 bases separating them. The CDR3 totals 14 residues.

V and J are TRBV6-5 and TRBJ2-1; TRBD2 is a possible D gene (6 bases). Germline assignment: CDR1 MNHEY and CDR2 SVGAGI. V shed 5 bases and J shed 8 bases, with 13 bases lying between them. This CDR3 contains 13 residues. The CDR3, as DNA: TGTGCCAGCAGTCCGGGACTTGTCTATGAGCAGTTCTTC. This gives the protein CASSPGLVYEQFF.

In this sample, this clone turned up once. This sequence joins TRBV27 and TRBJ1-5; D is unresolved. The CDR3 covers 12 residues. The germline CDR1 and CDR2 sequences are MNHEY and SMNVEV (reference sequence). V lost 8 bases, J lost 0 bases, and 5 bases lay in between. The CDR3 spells CASSYSNQPQHF. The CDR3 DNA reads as TGTGCCAGCTCCTATAGCAATCAGCCCCAGCATTTT.

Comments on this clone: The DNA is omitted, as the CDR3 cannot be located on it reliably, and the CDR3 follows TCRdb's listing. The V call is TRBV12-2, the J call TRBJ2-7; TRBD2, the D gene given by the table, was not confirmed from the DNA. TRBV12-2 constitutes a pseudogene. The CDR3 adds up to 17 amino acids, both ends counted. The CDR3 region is CASRLVGLGTLAYEQYF.

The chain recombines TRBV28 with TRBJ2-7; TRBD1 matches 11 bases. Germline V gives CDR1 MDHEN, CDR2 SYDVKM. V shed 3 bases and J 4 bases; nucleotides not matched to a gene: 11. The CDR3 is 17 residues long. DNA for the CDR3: TGTGCCAGCAGTTTGTTCCTCCCGGGACAGGGGGATTACGAGCAGTACTTC. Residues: CASSLFLPGQGDYEQYF.